The clone carrying this T cell receptor beta chain occurred a few times. The target antigen is unknown. The data were obtained in a study of response to subunit inactivated influenza vaccine. One entry per CDR3 protein results from TCRdb running MiXCR on the RT-PCR reads. The table has more than 200,000 distinct CDR3 sequences, about 12% seen once. The germline V and J ends were trimmed by 2 bases and 4 bases, with 17 bases remaining between them. Germline-derived CDR1 and CDR2 are SNHLY and FYNNEI. This CDR3 is 16 amino acids long. Overall study results and limits: The authors put forward the suggestion that each seasonal influenza vaccination may bring in only a limited number of new T cells.

The TCR originated in a man between 50 and 59 years old who received an inactivated influenza vaccine. The sequencing used non-naive T cells sorted from PBMCs, collected less than 15 days before vaccination. The chain combines TRBV2 with TRBJ1-1; the D gene is possibly TRBD1 (5 bases). The chain's CDR3 is CASSEPHSGGGTEAFF. CDR3 coding DNA: TGTGCCAGCAGTGAACCCCATTCGGGGGGAGGCACTGAAGCTTTCTTT.